At least ten counts were recorded for the clone carrying this TCR beta chain. Antigen unknown. The germline V gene encodes CDR1 SQVTM and CDR2 ANQGSEA. The length of the CDR3 is 12 residues. With V trimmed by 7 bases and J by 6 bases, 4 bases remained unmatched. The data stem from a study of T cells in Graves' hyperthyroidism and ophthalmopathy. TCR beta CDR3 regions were amplified from RNA. A set of HTBI primers served as the primers for a first-round RT-PCR of the TCR CDR3. TCRdb reprocessed the multiplex PCR reads via MiXCR and lists one record per CDR3 protein. The sample records hundreds of thousands of distinct CDR3 sequences, about 45% being singletons. Study-wide points: Most clonotypes expanded in thyroid above 0.001 were likewise present in blood.

The rearrangement joins TRBV29-1 to TRBJ1-1, with 11 positions matching TRBD1. The sequencing sample was made of peripheral blood or thyroid tissue (not recorded which). The sequence came from an adult man with Graves' disease, either hyperthyroidism or ophthalmopathy (not recorded which). The CDR3 nucleotides are TGCAGCGCTCGGACAGGGGGCCCTGAAGCTTTCTTT. Protein sequence: CSARTGGPEAFF.